Presented here are 25 T cell receptor beta chains from one specimen sequenced in a study of blood T cell repertoires in COVID-19. Generated by immunoSEQ multiplex PCR, the TCRdb table keeps only in-frame clones and is missing some. The sample has 400,000 or so clones; 75% to 90% are singletons. Sequenced: peripheral blood. These receptors originate from a woman in her thirties or forties with COVID-19, enrolled during active disease.

The J gene is TRBJ2-3, the V gene TRBV28, with D maybe TRBD1 (5 bases). Germline CDR1 reads MDHEN; CDR2 reads SYDVKM. The CDR3 is made up of 15 amino acids. V was cut by 7 bases and J by 2 bases, with 16 bases left in between. The CDR3 protein is CASTPSAGHTDTQYF. DNA for the CDR3: TGTGCCAGCACTCCGTCGGCAGGGCACACAGATACGCAGTATTTT. Full variable domain (remainder filled in from reference TRBV28 and TRBJ2-3): DVKVTQSSRYLVKRTGEKVFLECVQDMDHENMFWYRQDPGLGLRLIYFSYDVKMKEKGDIPEGYSVSREKKERFSLILESASTNQTSMYLCASTPSAGHTDTQYFGPGTRLTVL.

The gene calls are TRBV7-2 and TRBJ2-7; no definite D call. Per germline, CDR1 SGHTA and CDR2 FQGNSA. This CDR3 spans 16 amino acids. The V end lost 2 bases, the J end lost 0 bases, and 14 bases lay between the germline ends. Here the CDR3 DNA reads TGTGCCAGCAGCTTAAACCATTTCTCAGACTCCTACGAGCAGTACTTC. This codes for CASSLNHFSDSYEQYF.

The genes are TRBV27 and TRBJ2-1, with 9 bases identical to TRBD2. Per germline, CDR1 MNHEY and CDR2 SMNVEV (reference sequence). The CDR3 runs to 15 residues. With V trimmed by 6 bases and J by 6 bases, 9 bases remained unmatched. CDR3 DNA sequence: TGTGCCAGCAGGTCCGGGACTAGCAGCTTCAATGAGCAGTTCTTC. Residues: CASRSGTSSFNEQFF.

The J gene is TRBJ1-5, the V gene TRBV19; the match to TRBD1 covers 8 bases. The CDR3 totals 16 residues. Germline CDR1 LNHDA, CDR2 SQIVND (reference sequence). The V segment lost 5 bases and the J segment 6 bases; nucleotides outside the gene matches: 12. The CDR3 here is CASSPPDRGRGQPQHF. The CDR3 coding sequence is TGTGCCAGTAGTCCCCCCGACAGGGGAAGAGGTCAGCCCCAGCATTTT.

V is TRBV5-1 and J is TRBJ1-2; TRBD1 aligns across 7 bases. With 0 bases clipped from V and 3 bases from J, the junction kept 5 bases outside the gene matches. The V gene's germline CDR1 is SGHRS and CDR2 YFSETQ. The CDR3 extends over 15 amino acids. The CDR3 spells CASSLASGGDYGYTF. CDR3 coding DNA: TGCGCCAGCAGCTTGGCCTCAGGGGGTGACTATGGCTACACCTTC.

This rearrangement joins TRBV7-3 to TRBJ1-2, with TRBD1 as a possible D gene (6 bases). The V and J ends lost 4 bases and 8 bases respectively, with 23 bases between them. Germline CDR1 SGHTA, CDR2 FQGTGA. CDR3 length: 16 residues. CDR3 nucleotides: TGTGCCAGCAGCTCCCAAGCCCAGGGGCCAATCAGGGGCTACACCTTC. It encodes CASSSQAQGPIRGYTF.

The chain employs TRBV6-6 and TRBJ2-2; TRBD2 is a possible D gene (6 bases). Germline V gene lookup returns CDR1 MNHNY and CDR2 SVGAGI (reference sequence). V was shortened by 7 bases and J by 5 bases, with 17 bases between the two germline ends. The CDR3 has 15 residues. The CDR3 nucleotides read TGTGCCAGCACCGCAGGAGGGTTTAGGACCGGGGAGCTGTTTTTT. Protein sequence: CASTAGGFRTGELFF.

V gene TRBV2 combines with J gene TRBJ1-1; D is undetermined. The CDR3 is made up of 13 amino acids. The germline CDR1 and CDR2 sequences are SNHLY and FYNNEI. V was shortened by 5 bases and J by 1 base, with 8 bases between the two germline ends. The DNA of the CDR3 is TGTGCCAGCAGTACCCGACAGAACACTGAAGCTTTCTTT. The encoded protein is CASSTRQNTEAFF. Full variable domain (outside the CDR3, taken from reference TRBV2 and TRBJ1-1): EPEVTQTPSHQVTQMGQEVILRCVPISNHLYFYWYRQILGQKVEFLVSFYNNEISEKSEIFDDQFSVERPDGSNFTLKIRSTKLEDSAMYFCASSTRQNTEAFFGQGTRLTVV.

The chain links TRBV28 to TRBJ1-1; 7 nucleotides line up with TRBD1. The V gene's germline CDR1 is MDHEN and CDR2 SYDVKM. The CDR3 is 14 amino acids. The V and J ends lost 5 bases and 3 bases, in that order; junction bases with no gene match: 6. The CDR3 coding sequence is TGTGCCAGCAGTCCGGGACAGCGATACACTGAAGCTTTCTTT. Amino acid sequence: CASSPGQRYTEAFF.

In its sample, this clone was seen once. The chain carries TRBV30 and TRBJ1-2; D is unclear. This CDR3 is 15 amino acids long. V lost 4 bases, J lost 6 bases, and 21 bases lay in between. Germline V gives CDR1 GTSNPN, CDR2 SVGIG (reference sequence). Written as DNA, the CDR3 is TGTGCCTGGATGATATCTCGGGTCCTGATCCATGGCTACACCTTC. This encodes CAWMISRVLIHGYTF.

This sequence joins TRBV7-2 and TRBJ2-7; TRBD1 aligns across 8 bases. Germline V lookup: CDR1 SGHTA, CDR2 FQGNSA. This CDR3 is 13 amino acids long. V trimming: 7 bases; J trimming: 7 bases; junction bases outside the gene matches: 9. The CDR3 DNA is TGTGCCAGCAATAAGCAGGGGGCCACAGAGCAGTACTTC. Translating it yields CASNKQGATEQYF.

The V and J genes are TRBV19 and TRBJ1-5, with 10 bases that match TRBD1. The CDR3 runs to 14 residues. Germline values: CDR1 LNHDA, CDR2 SQIVND (reference sequence). V lost 6 bases to trimming and J lost 7 bases; unmatched junction nucleotides: 6. CDR3 protein: CASSLDRGQQPQHF. The CDR3 DNA is TGTGCCAGTAGCCTAGACAGGGGGCAACAGCCCCAGCATTTT.

J is TRBJ2-7 and V is TRBV6-5; 7 bases align to TRBD2. CDR3 size: 14 residues. The V gene end was trimmed by 6 bases and the J gene end by 1 base; junction bases not matched to a gene: 6. Germline V gene data show CDR1 as MNHEY and CDR2 as SVGAGI. The CDR3 DNA follows: TGTGCCAGCAGGACCCCGGGGGGTTCCTACGAGCAGTACTTC. Protein product: CASRTPGGSYEQYF.

This rearrangement joins TRBV7-9 to TRBJ1-6; 8 bases match TRBD1. The CDR3 contains 13 residues. CDR1 is SEHNR, CDR2 FQNEAQ, per germline (reference sequence). Trimming at V came to 11 bases and at J to 9 bases, leaving 9 bases not matched to a gene. The CDR3 DNA reads TGTGCCTCAACGACAGGGGCCTCTTCACCCCTCCACTTT. Amino acid sequence: CASTTGASSPLHF.

J is TRBJ1-6 and V is TRBV3-1 (or the pseudogene TRBV3-2), with unresolved D. V was cut by 5 bases and J by 7 bases, with 12 bases left in between. The CDR3 contains 14 residues. The germline CDR1 and CDR2 sequences are LGHDT and YNNKEL (reference sequence). CDR3 amino acids: CASSMRALNSPLHF. CDR3 nucleotide sequence: TGTGCCAGCAGCATGCGGGCTCTAAATTCACCCCTCCACTTT.

The chain employs TRBV27 and TRBJ1-2, with TRBD1 matching 8 bases. Trimming took 7 bases from V and 6 from J; bases not matched to a gene: 7. From germline, CDR1 is MNHEY and CDR2 SMNVEV (reference sequence). There are 13 residues in the CDR3. In nucleotides, the CDR3 is TGTGCCAGCATGACAGGGGCGCGTGATGGCTACACCTTC. It encodes CASMTGARDGYTF.

This clone was detected once. The chain couples TRBV7-9 to TRBJ1-3; D may be TRBD1 (5 bases). The CDR3 spans 16 residues. CDR1 is SEHNR, CDR2 FQNEAQ, per germline (reference sequence). V was cut by 3 bases and J by 0 bases, with 12 bases left in between. Here the CDR3 reads CASSFAPRDSGNTIYF. The DNA for the CDR3 is TGTGCCAGCAGCTTCGCCCCCAGGGACTCTGGAAACACCATATATTTT.

The rearrangement uses TRBV28 and TRBJ2-1; 9 bases are shared with TRBD2. Trimming took 2 bases from V and 10 from J; bases not matched to a gene: 6. Germline-derived CDR1 and CDR2 are MDHEN and SYDVKM. This CDR3 region has 14 residues. The chain's CDR3 is CASSLVLAGREQFF. CDR3 nucleotides: TGTGCCAGCAGTTTAGTACTAGCGGGCAGGGAGCAGTTCTTC.

The chain is built from TRBV19 and TRBJ2-1, with 9 nucleotides matching TRBD1. In germline, CDR1 is LNHDA, CDR2 SQIVND (reference sequence). Germline trimming cut 3 bases from V and 7 bases from J; bases unmatched to any gene: 4. The CDR3 is made up of 14 amino acids. The CDR3 DNA is TGTGCCAGTAGTATCCCGGGACAGGGAAATGAGCAGTTCTTC. As protein: CASSIPGQGNEQFF.

The chain recombines TRBV30 with TRBJ1-4; D is uncertain. V lost 8 bases and J 5 bases, leaving 15 bases between the germline ends. Germline assignment: CDR1 GTSNPN and CDR2 SVGIG (reference sequence). This CDR3 is built from 13 residues. The CDR3 loop is CASHSKANEKLFF. The CDR3 DNA sequence: TGTGCCAGCCACAGTAAAGCCAATGAAAAACTGTTTTTT.

J is TRBJ1-5 and V is TRBV12-3 or TRBV12-4; possibly TRBD1 for D (5 bases). CDR3 size: 13 residues. With 3 bases removed from V and 5 bases from J, the gap between germline ends came to 8 bases. The CDR3 nucleotides are TGTGCCAGCAGTTTGGGGGGGGATCAGCCCCAGCATTTT. It encodes CASSLGGDQPQHF.

This chain connects TRBV5-1 to TRBJ1-2, with TRBD1 matching over 7 bases. Germline-derived CDR1 and CDR2 are SGHRS and YFSETQ. The CDR3 length is 14 residues. Trimming at V came to 4 bases and at J to 1 base, leaving 4 bases not matched to a gene. CDR3 sequence: CASSPDRLNYGYTF. The CDR3 nucleotides read TGCGCCAGCAGCCCGGACAGGCTTAACTATGGCTACACCTTC.

The genes are TRBV2 and TRBJ1-2, with a possible D match to TRBD1 (5 bases). Per germline, CDR1 SNHLY and CDR2 FYNNEI. Trimming cost V 5 bases and J 8 bases, with 15 bases left between them. This CDR3 spans 13 amino acids. This chain's CDR3 is CASSRDSIQGYTF. The CDR3 DNA sequence: TGTGCCAGCAGTCGGGACTCCATTCAGGGCTACACCTTC. Full variable domain (outside the CDR3, taken from reference TRBV2 and TRBJ1-2): EPEVTQTPSHQVTQMGQEVILRCVPISNHLYFYWYRQILGQKVEFLVSFYNNEISEKSEIFDDQFSVERPDGSNFTLKIRSTKLEDSAMYFCASSRDSIQGYTFGSGTRLTVV.

The V gene is TRBV27, the J gene TRBJ1-1; 8 positions agree with TRBD1. CDR3 length: 14 amino acids. CDR1 MNHEY and CDR2 SMNVEV come from the germline V gene (reference sequence). V lost 3 bases and J lost 3; bases outside the gene matches: 3. CDR3 sequence reads: CASSLDREDTEAFF. DNA for the CDR3: TGTGCCAGCAGTTTGGACAGGGAGGACACTGAAGCTTTCTTT.

This CDR3 is CASSVAIAGGNTGELFF. The DNA of the CDR3 is TGTGCCAGCAGCGTAGCCATAGCGGGAGGGAACACCGGGGAGCTGTTTTTT. The rearrangement joins TRBV9 to TRBJ2-2, with 10 bases fitting TRBD2. V was clipped by 0 bases and J by 1 base; unmatched bases: 3. Germline CDR1 SGDLS, CDR2 YYNGEE. The CDR3 contains 17 residues.